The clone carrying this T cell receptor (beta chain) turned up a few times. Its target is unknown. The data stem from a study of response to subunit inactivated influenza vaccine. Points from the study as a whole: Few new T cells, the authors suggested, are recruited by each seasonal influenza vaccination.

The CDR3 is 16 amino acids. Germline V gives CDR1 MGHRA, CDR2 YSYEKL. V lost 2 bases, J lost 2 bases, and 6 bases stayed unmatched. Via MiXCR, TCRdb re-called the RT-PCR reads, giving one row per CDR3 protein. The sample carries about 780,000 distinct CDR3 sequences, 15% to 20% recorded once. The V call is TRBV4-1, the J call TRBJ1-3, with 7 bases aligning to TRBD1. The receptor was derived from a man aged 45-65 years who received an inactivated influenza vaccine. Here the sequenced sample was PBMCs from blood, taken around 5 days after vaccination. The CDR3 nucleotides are TGCGCCAGCAGCCAACTCTACACAGGGGCTGGAAACACCATATATTTT. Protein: CASSQLYTGAGNTIYF.